This record concerns one T cell receptor (beta chain) sequence. Germline assignment: CDR1 MNHEY and CDR2 SMNVEV (reference sequence). The ends lost 5 bases at V and 4 bases at J; junction bases unmatched: 8. The CDR3 covers 16 residues. The record originates from a study of long-term antiretroviral therapy in people with HIV. The libraries were made with immunoSEQ v3.0 at survey level. Sequenced by immunoSEQ multiplex PCR; TCRdb stores in-frame clones only, minus some. The sample lists approximately 37,000 clones, roughly 87% seen once, with around 6.5% in the top ten. The material sequenced was unsorted PBMCs, taken 1 year after starting antiretroviral therapy. This TCR derives from a young man with HIV. The chain couples TRBV27 to TRBJ2-1; TRBD2 agrees at 10 bases. CDR3 sequence reads: CASSLEAGGPYNEQFF. The CDR3 nucleotides read TGTGCCAGCAGTCTTGAAGCGGGAGGGCCATACAATGAGCAGTTCTTC.